This TCR beta chain was found in a study of response to subunit inactivated influenza vaccine. Germline lookup yields CDR1 GTSNPN and CDR2 SVGIG (reference sequence). Trimming took 3 bases from V and 0 from J; bases not matched to a gene: 2. The CDR3 runs to 14 residues. MiXCR, applied by TCRdb to the RT-PCR reads, yields one record per CDR3 protein. The sample has about 310,000 distinct CDR3 sequences, approximately 21% seen once. The sequence was collected from a man aged 50 to 69 who received an inactivated influenza vaccine. The sequences come from PBMCs from blood, collected approximately 20 months after vaccination. This rearrangement joins TRBV30 to TRBJ2-1; 7 bases are a match to TRBD2. The CDR3 bases are TGTGCCTGGAGAAGGGACTACTCCTACAATGAGCAGTTCTTC. Residues: CAWRRDYSYNEQFF.